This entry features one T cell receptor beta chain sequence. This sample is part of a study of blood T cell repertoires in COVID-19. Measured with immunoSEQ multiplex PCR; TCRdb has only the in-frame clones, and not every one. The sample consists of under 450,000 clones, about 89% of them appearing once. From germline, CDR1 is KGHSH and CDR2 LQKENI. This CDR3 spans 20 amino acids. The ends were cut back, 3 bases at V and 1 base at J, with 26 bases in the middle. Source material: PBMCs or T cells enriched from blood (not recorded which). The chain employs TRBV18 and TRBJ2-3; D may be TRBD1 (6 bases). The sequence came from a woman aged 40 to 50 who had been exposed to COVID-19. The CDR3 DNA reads TGTGCCAGCTCACCTTACAGGGAGCCTGGTGTATGGGCAGGCACAGATACGCAGTATTTT. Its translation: CASSPYREPGVWAGTDTQYF.